These T cell receptor beta chains were read from a single sample in a study of CD8+ T cells in alopecia areata. Generated by immunoSEQ multiplex PCR, the TCRdb table keeps only in-frame clones and is missing some. Of 200,000 to 250,000 clones listed, around 57% are singletons. The sample was CD4+ T cells sorted from blood, taken at week 4, from a patient treated with tofacitinib. These receptors were obtained from a human donor with alopecia areata. The CDR3 runs from the conserved cysteine through the conserved F or W. A D gene is named only where the DNA matches it firmly. Some rows have no size entry. The others give once, few or many, or a class for an expanded clone.

clone size	V gene	J gene	D gene	CDR3 protein	CDR3 DNA
few	TRBV11-3	TRBJ1-1	NA	CASTTGRMSMNTEAFF	TGTGCCAGCACCACGGGACGTATGTCCATGAACACTGAAGCTTTCTTT
NA	TRBV29-1	TRBJ2-4	TRBD2	CSVEIAGGTWSKNIQYF	TGCAGCGTTGAAATAGCGGGGGGGACCTGGAGCAAAAACATTCAGTACTTC
NA	TRBV18	TRBJ2-2	NA	CASSPTLAGELFF	TGTGCCAGCTCACCAACCCTGGCCGGGGAGCTGTTTTTT
NA	TRBV19	TRBJ1-5	TRBD1	CASSILQGSGQPQHF	TGTGCCAGTAGTATACTACAGGGGTCGGGTCAGCCCCAGCATTTT
few	TRBV18	TRBJ2-5	NA	CASSPIQIQETQYF	TGTGCCAGCTCACCAATCCAGATCCAAGAGACCCAGTACTTC
once	TRBV5-4	TRBJ2-1	TRBD2	CASSLGSGGAFNEQFF	TGTGCCAGCAGCTTGGGAAGCGGGGGGGCTTTTAATGAGCAGTTCTTC
NA	TRBV30	TRBJ1-3	NA	CAWSGPTGNTIYF	TGTGCCTGGAGTGGACCTACTGGAAACACCATATATTTT
NA	TRBV7-6	TRBJ1-1	NA	CASSFEPPAEAFF	TGTGCCAGCAGCTTCGAGCCACCAGCCGAAGCTTTCTTT
NA	TRBV2	TRBJ2-7	NA	CASRSDGNSYEQYF	TGTGCCAGCAGGTCTGATGGGAATAGCTACGAGCAGTACTTC
NA	TRBV30	TRBJ2-5	TRBD1	CAWSKGALGETQYF	TGTGCCTGGAGTAAGGGGGCGCTTGGAGAGACCCAGTACTTC
NA	TRBV6-6	TRBJ1-1	NA	CASAARDTEAFF	TGTGCCAGCGCAGCCAGGGACACTGAAGCTTTCTTT
NA	TRBV30	TRBJ1-2	TRBD1	CAWSNRDSLPYGYTF	TGTGCCTGGAGTAATCGGGACAGCCTTCCCTATGGCTACACCTTC
NA	TRBV7-2	TRBJ2-1	NA	CASSLADGDEQFF	TGTGCCAGCAGCTTAGCGGATGGAGATGAGCAGTTCTTC
NA	TRBV9	TRBJ2-3	NA	CASSARDGVPDTQYF	TGTGCCAGCAGCGCCCGAGATGGGGTCCCAGATACGCAGTATTTT
NA	TRBV6-5	TRBJ1-1	NA	CASSYSEMNTEAFF	TGTGCCAGCAGTTACTCGGAGATGAACACTGAAGCTTTCTTT
once	TRBV30	TRBJ2-3	TRBD2	CAWSTSGGSGHTQYF	TGTGCCTGGAGTACTAGCGGGGGCTCGGGCCATACGCAGTATTTT
NA	TRBV2	TRBJ1-1	NA	CASVVRVGTEAFF	TGTGCCAGCGTCGTGCGGGTCGGCACTGAAGCTTTCTTT
NA	TRBV29-1	TRBJ1-1	NA	CSVAGTSSEAFF	TGCAGCGTTGCGGGGACATCAAGTGAAGCTTTCTTT
NA	TRBV6-1	TRBJ2-2	TRBD2	CASSDRLAGGQRGNTGELFF	TGTGCCAGCAGTGACCGACTAGCGGGGGGCCAGCGAGGAAACACCGGGGAGCTGTTTTTT
many	TRBV9	TRBJ1-2	TRBD1	CASTIYTGGHGYTF	TGTGCCAGCACCATATATACAGGGGGCCATGGCTACACCTTC
NA	TRBV7-2	TRBJ2-3	NA	CASSRGFEGYTQYF	TGTGCCAGCAGCCGGGGATTCGAAGGGTATACGCAGTATTTT
NA	TRBV9	TRBJ1-4	TRBD1	CASSVGGQTNEKLFF	TGTGCCAGCAGCGTAGGGGGACAGACTAATGAAAAACTGTTTTTT
NA	TRBV18	TRBJ1-1	TRBD1	CASSSTGDTEAFF	TGTGCCAGCTCATCGACAGGGGATACTGAAGCTTTCTTT
few	TRBV20-1	TRBJ2-3	NA	CSAGKSDTQYF	TGCAGTGCTGGGAAGTCAGATACGCAGTATTTT
NA	TRBV7-6	TRBJ1-2	NA	CASSRTTGTTDGYTF	TGTGCCAGCAGCCGAACAACCGGGACAACCGACGGCTACACCTTC
NA	TRBV27	TRBJ2-3	NA	CATRGLAETDTQYF	TGTGCCACCAGGGGGCTAGCGGAGACAGATACGCAGTATTTT
NA	TRBV29-1	TRBJ1-1	NA	CSVARTDEAFF	TGCAGCGTTGCTAGGACAGATGAAGCTTTCTTT
few	TRBV29-1	TRBJ2-3	NA	CSVLQNTDTQYF	TGCAGCGTTCTTCAGAACACAGATACGCAGTATTTT
NA	TRBV7-9	TRBJ1-2	NA	CASSLVPSYGYTF	TGTGCCAGCAGCTTAGTTCCCTCTTATGGCTACACCTTC
few	TRBV7-3	TRBJ2-2	NA	CASSPGTLTGELFF	TGTGCCAGCAGCCCCGGGACACTCACCGGGGAGCTGTTTTTT
NA	TRBV4-3	TRBJ2-7	NA	CASSRAVGAISYEQYF	TGCGCCAGCAGCCGCGCTGTGGGGGCAATTTCCTACGAGCAGTACTTC
once	TRBV29-1	TRBJ2-3	TRBD2	CSVDTTSGADTQYF	TGCAGCGTTGATACTACTAGCGGGGCAGATACGCAGTATTTT
NA	TRBV29-1	TRBJ2-1	NA	CSVVETGFGGRFF	TGCAGCGTTGTAGAGACAGGGTTCGGGGGCCGGTTCTTC
NA	TRBV29-1	TRBJ1-3	NA	CSVEDGSGNTIYF	TGCAGCGTTGAGGATGGGTCTGGAAACACCATATATTTT
few	TRBV29-1	TRBJ2-2	TRBD2	CSLGRLAGRAGELFF	TGCAGCTTGGGACGACTAGCGGGGAGGGCCGGGGAGCTGTTTTTT
NA	TRBV28	TRBJ1-1	NA	CASMGAGPENEAFF	TGTGCCAGCATGGGGGCAGGCCCTGAGAATGAAGCTTTCTTT
NA	TRBV27	TRBJ1-1	NA	CASSPGGGGNTEAFF	TGTGCCAGCAGCCCCGGCGGAGGCGGGAACACTGAAGCTTTCTTT
NA	TRBV29-1	TRBJ2-7	NA	CSVRRDTGGEQYF	TGCAGCGTAAGACGGGACACGGGCGGGGAGCAGTACTTC
NA	TRBV7-2	TRBJ2-5	TRBD1	CASSLDSTGGETQYF	TGTGCCAGCAGCTTAGACTCGACAGGGGGAGAGACCCAGTACTTC
once	TRBV7-3	TRBJ1-1	TRBD1	CASSPQGVNTEAFF	TGTGCCAGCAGCCCCCAGGGGGTGAACACTGAAGCTTTCTTT
few	TRBV11-2	TRBJ2-1	TRBD2	CASTKTSGVNNEQFF	TGTGCCAGCACCAAAACTAGCGGGGTCAACAATGAGCAGTTCTTC
NA	TRBV5-1	TRBJ2-3	TRBD2	CASTTSTSTDTQYF	TGCGCCAGCACGACTAGCACTAGCACAGATACGCAGTATTTT